This TCR beta chain was recovered during a study of sequential checkpoint blockade in melanoma. Whole-study context: TCRbeta immunosequencing was performed on DNA from approximately 93 pretreatment melanoma tumor samples.

This CDR3 region has 17 residues. Deletions cut 5 bases from V and 3 bases from J, with 22 bases between. CDR1 and CDR2 from the germline V gene are GTSNPN and SVGIG (reference sequence). This clone was seen a few times. Stated treatment: randomized to nivolumab then ipilimumab (arm A) or the reverse (arm B). Some clones are missing from TCRdb's copy, which holds only in-frame ones; the method was immunoSEQ multiplex PCR. The sample consists of 2,500 to 3,500 clones, around 21% of them appearing once. The specimen was tumor tissue (inferred from file names), collected from a patient given nivolumab and ipilimumab in sequence. The chain links TRBV30 to TRBJ2-2; possibly TRBD2 for D (6 bases). This TCR derives from a human donor with melanoma. The DNA for the CDR3 is TGTGCCTGGGGCTCGACAACGACGGGGGTCGACACCGGGGAGCTGTTTTTT. The encoded protein is CAWGSTTTGVDTGELFF.